A few counts support the clone carrying this TCR beta chain. The antigen remains undetermined. Making the TCR beta libraries involved quantitative 5'-RACE with molecular barcodes. Each CDR3 protein is one row after TCRdb ran MiXCR on the 5' RACE reads. The sample contains 300,000 to 400,000 distinct CDR3 sequences, 20% to 25% of which appear only once. These data come from a study of CD8 T cells in ankylosing spondylitis. Study conclusions and caveats: Disease-linked clones bore a CD8+ phenotype, appearing relatively rarely in peripheral blood. There was a TCR beta motif, made of several highly homologous variants, that appeared characteristic of ankylosing spondylitis blood. Significantly higher representation of disease-linked clones was reported for matched ankylosing spondylitis synovial fluid.

V gave up 0 bases and J gave up 4 bases, with 13 bases separating them. The CDR3 totals 15 residues. Germline-derived CDR1 and CDR2 are SGHRS and YFSETQ. The source is a male donor with ankylosing spondylitis. This chain links TRBV5-1 with TRBJ1-1; D gene unclear. Sample: blood, either unsorted or a sorted T cell fraction (not recorded which). The CDR3 coding sequence is TGCGCCAGCAGCTTGGGGGAAGGAATGGGCACTGAAGCTTTCTTT. This encodes CASSLGEGMGTEAFF.